Presented here are 26 T cell receptor beta chains from one specimen sequenced in a study of cytomegalovirus exposure and HLA in healthy donors. The study ran its PCR with 60 Vbeta and 13 Jbeta primers. The method was immunoSEQ multiplex PCR; TCRdb's version includes in-frame clones alone and lacks a portion of them. The sample includes tens of thousands of clones. The source material was PBMCs. These receptors all come from a woman aged 60 to 75 in good health and CMV-seropositive.

V and J are TRBV5-1 and TRBJ2-7; maybe TRBD1 (5 bases). Germline values: CDR1 SGHRS, CDR2 YFSETQ. Deletions cut 1 base from V and 0 bases from J, with 8 bases between. The CDR3 length is 14 residues. The chain's CDR3 is CASSLMGPSYEQYF. As DNA, the CDR3 is TGCGCCAGCAGCTTGATGGGGCCCTCCTACGAGCAGTACTTC.

The CDR3 DNA sequence: TGTGCCAGTAGTATTAGGACAGCCGAGGGGACCCAGTACTTC. The encoded protein is CASSIRTAEGTQYF. The rearrangement uses TRBV19 and TRBJ2-5, with D perhaps matching TRBD1 (6 bases). The germline V gene encodes CDR1 LNHDA and CDR2 SQIVND (reference sequence). The CDR3 loop spans 14 amino acids. Trimming removed 3 bases at V and 7 bases at J, with 15 bases between. Full variable domain (outside the CDR3, taken from reference TRBV19 and TRBJ2-5): DGGITQSPKYLFRKEGQNVTLSCEQNLNHDAMYWYRQDPGQGLRLIYYSQIVNDFQKGDIAEGYSVSREKKESFPLTVTSAQKNPTAFYLCASSIRTAEGTQYFGPGTRLLVL.

This chain joins TRBV29-1 and TRBJ2-7, with 9 bases matching TRBD1. Germline V CDR1 and CDR2: SQVTM, ANQGSEA. The ends lost 6 bases at V and 9 bases at J; junction bases unmatched: 6. The CDR3 length is 11 residues. In DNA, the CDR3 is TGCAGCGTGGGACAGGGTCTCGGGCAGTACTTC. Translating gives CSVGQGLGQYF.

This chain joins TRBV7-9 and TRBJ1-1; 7 positions agree with TRBD1. CDR1 and CDR2 (germline): SEHNR, FQNEAQ (reference sequence). This CDR3 has 11 amino acids. With V trimmed by 3 bases and J by 8 bases, 0 bases remained unmatched. For the CDR3, the DNA is TGTGCCAGCAGCTTGGGACAGGAAGCTTTCTTT. This codes for CASSLGQEAFF. The variable domain in full, completed from reference TRBV7-9 and TRBJ1-1, reads DTGVSQNPRHKITKRGQNVTFRCDPISEHNRLYWYRQTLGQGPEFLTYFQNEAQLEKSRLLSDRFSAERPKGSFSTLEIQRTEQGDSAMYLCASSLGQEAFFGQGTRLTVV.

The chain couples TRBV6-1 to TRBJ2-7; D is possibly TRBD1 (6 bases). V shed 6 bases and J shed 3 bases, with 12 bases lying between them. The CDR3 loop spans 13 amino acids. Germline lookup yields CDR1 MNHNS and CDR2 SASEGT. The CDR3 loop reads CASSLTGSYEQYF. The CDR3 DNA is TGTGCCAGCAGCCTTACAGGGAGCTACGAGCAGTACTTC.

This chain joins TRBV19 and TRBJ1-2; D might be TRBD1 (6 bases). The length of the CDR3 is 18 residues. V was trimmed by 0 bases and J by 2 bases, leaving 19 bases between them. Per germline, CDR1 LNHDA and CDR2 SQIVND (reference sequence). The CDR3 sequence is CASSIDPLKQGSNYGYTF. The CDR3 bases are TGTGCCAGTAGTATAGACCCCTTAAAACAGGGATCGAACTATGGCTACACCTTC.

The gene calls are TRBV5-1 and TRBJ1-4, with a possible D match to TRBD1 (6 bases). Germline V CDR1 and CDR2: SGHRS, YFSETQ. There are 16 residues in the CDR3. V gave up 0 bases and J gave up 3 bases, with 12 bases separating them. In nucleotides, the CDR3 is TGCGCCAGCAGCTTGGAAGGTGGGGGCGCTAATGAAAAACTGTTTTTT. It translates to CASSLEGGGANEKLFF.

This sequence joins TRBV6-1 and TRBJ1-5; no clear D gene. The CDR3 loop spans 12 amino acids. The germline gives CDR1 MNHNS, CDR2 SASEGT. V was clipped by 2 bases and J by 9 bases, with 8 bases between them. The CDR3 DNA reads TGTGCCAGCAGTGAACCCGGGAGGCCCCAGCATTTT. The encoded protein is CASSEPGRPQHF.

This rearrangement joins TRBV6-6 to TRBJ2-7, with 7 bases fitting TRBD1. CDR1 MNHNY and CDR2 SVGAGI come from the germline V gene (reference sequence). This CDR3 has 14 amino acids. V trimming: 6 bases; J trimming: 3 bases; junction bases outside the gene matches: 8. The CDR3 nucleotides are TGTGCCAGCAGAGGACCCGACAGGGACTACGAGCAGTACTTC. It specifies CASRGPDRDYEQYF.

The rearrangement links TRBV29-1 to TRBJ2-3, with TRBD1 matching 12 bases. CDR1 and CDR2 (germline): SQVTM, ANQGSEA. V gave up 7 bases and J gave up 5 bases; unmatched junction bases: 4. The length of the CDR3 is 13 residues. CDR3 coding DNA: TGCAGCGGGGGGGACAGGGGGCAAGATACGCAGTATTTT. Translation: CSGGDRGQDTQYF.

The chain is built from TRBV5-4 and TRBJ2-5, with 11 bases aligning to TRBD2. The germline CDR1 and CDR2 sequences are SGHNT and YYREEE (reference sequence). V was pared by 0 bases and J by 5 bases, with 6 bases of the junction left unmatched. The CDR3 is 16 amino acids. CDR3 residues: CASSLALAGAGETQYF. The DNA for the CDR3 is TGTGCCAGCAGCTTGGCACTAGCGGGGGCGGGTGAGACCCAGTACTTC.

The V call is TRBV28, the J call TRBJ1-1; no definite D call. Germline loops: CDR1 MDHEN, CDR2 SYDVKM. Trimming cost V 7 bases and J 5 bases, with 17 bases left between them. This CDR3 has 14 amino acids. The CDR3 loop reads CASTTYSLKTEAFF. DNA of the CDR3: TGTGCCAGCACTACCTACTCTCTCAAAACTGAAGCTTTCTTT.

V gene TRBV4-1 combines with J gene TRBJ1-5; 9 bases align to TRBD1. J lost 1 base, V lost 1 base, and 2 bases had no gene match. This CDR3 has 16 amino acids. Germline loops: CDR1 MGHRA, CDR2 YSYEKL. This CDR3 is CASSQAGQGSNQPQHF. CDR3 nucleotides: TGCGCCAGCAGCCAAGCTGGACAGGGGAGCAATCAGCCCCAGCATTTT.

The chain has TRBV19 and TRBJ2-7, with D unclear. Germline CDR1 is LNHDA and CDR2 is SQIVND (reference sequence). Trimming cost V 5 bases and J 2 bases, with 7 bases left between them. The CDR3 has 12 amino acids. CDR3 nucleotides: TGTGCCAGTAGTGACGGAGCCTACGAGCAGTACTTC. It specifies CASSDGAYEQYF.

This chain links TRBV19 with TRBJ2-1; D call uncertain. The germline V gene encodes CDR1 LNHDA and CDR2 SQIVND (reference sequence). This CDR3 region has 15 residues. Trimming removed 6 bases from V and 0 bases from J, with 12 bases in between. DNA for the CDR3: TGTGCCAGTAGAATAATTGGCAGCTCCTACAATGAGCAGTTCTTC. Translation: CASRIIGSSYNEQFF.

The chain joins TRBV5-1 to TRBJ2-7, with D possibly matching TRBD2 (6 bases). Germline loops: CDR1 SGHRS, CDR2 YFSETQ. Deletions cut 5 bases from V and 1 base from J, with 10 bases between. The CDR3 sequence is 13 residues long. The CDR3 nucleotides are TGCGCCAGCAGGCTGGGGGGTTCCTACGAGCAGTACTTC. Its translation is CASRLGGSYEQYF.

The rearrangement joins TRBV18 to TRBJ2-5, with D possibly TRBD1 on 5 matching bases. This CDR3 spans 13 amino acids. The germline CDR1 and CDR2 sequences are KGHSH and LQKENI. V dropped 4 bases and J dropped 2 bases, with 8 bases sitting between them. CDR3 nucleotides: TGTGCCAGCTCACTGGGGCGGCAAGAGACCCAGTACTTC. Its protein is CASSLGRQETQYF.

The rearrangement links TRBV15 to TRBJ1-5, with TRBD1 identical over 8 bases. This CDR3 spans 16 amino acids. V was clipped by 3 bases and J by 2 bases; unmatched bases: 6. CDR1 is LNHNV and CDR2 is YYDKDF in the germline V gene (reference sequence). CDR3 sequence: CATSSDRGQGNQPQHF. DNA for the CDR3: TGTGCCACCAGCAGCGACAGGGGCCAGGGCAATCAGCCCCAGCATTTT.

This clone registers medium-sized by frequency. The chain combines TRBV7-9 with TRBJ2-1; 7 nucleotides match TRBD1. With V trimmed by 5 bases and J by 7 bases, 5 bases remained unmatched. Germline V gene lookup returns CDR1 SEHNR and CDR2 FQNEAQ (reference sequence). The CDR3 loop spans 13 amino acids. For the CDR3, the DNA is TGTGCCAGCAGCCCTCGACAGGGAAATGAGCAGTTCTTC. It specifies CASSPRQGNEQFF.

CDR3: CASSLGLDYGYTF. The CDR3 coding sequence is TGTGCCAGCAGCCTGGGACTGGACTATGGCTACACCTTC. The chain has TRBV11-2 and TRBJ1-2, with D possibly TRBD1 on 5 matching bases. From germline, CDR1 is SGHAT and CDR2 FQNNGV. Trimming took off 5 bases at V and 3 bases at J, with 10 bases between the two ends. The CDR3 has 13 residues.

The chain has TRBV6-1 and TRBJ2-7, with D possibly being TRBD1 (5 bases). CDR3 size: 14 residues. Trimming cost V 4 bases and J 2 bases, with 12 bases left between them. Germline loops: CDR1 MNHNS, CDR2 SASEGT. The CDR3 DNA reads as TGTGCCAGCAGTGGAATGGGCAGGGCCTACGAGCAGTACTTC. Translation gives CASSGMGRAYEQYF.

This chain connects TRBV18 to TRBJ2-7; 9 bases align to TRBD2. This CDR3 is built from 16 residues. From germline, CDR1 is KGHSH and CDR2 LQKENI. V gave up 1 base and J gave up 2 bases; unmatched junction bases: 6. CDR3 nucleotides: TGTGCCAGCTCACCACTAGAGCGGGGGGTACCCTACGAGCAGTACTTC. Protein sequence: CASSPLERGVPYEQYF.

The chain carries TRBV4-1 and TRBJ1-5; 8 nucleotides align to TRBD1. Germline CDR1 MGHRA, CDR2 YSYEKL. Trimming removed 8 bases from V and 5 bases from J; junction bases left unmatched: 8. The CDR3 totals 14 residues. The CDR3 nucleotides are TGCGCCAGCTCCCGGCAGGGGGCCTATCAGCCCCAGCATTTT. Translating it yields CASSRQGAYQPQHF.

The genes are TRBV12-5 and TRBJ2-2, with 8 bases matching TRBD1. The V gene's germline CDR1 is LGHNT and CDR2 FRNRAP. Trimming removed 9 bases from V and 2 bases from J; junction bases left unmatched: 2. The CDR3 is 13 amino acids. Here the CDR3 reads CASGQGNTGELFF. The DNA for the CDR3 is TGTGCTAGCGGACAGGGCAACACCGGGGAGCTGTTTTTT.

This rearrangement joins TRBV6-1 to TRBJ2-7; 7 positions agree with TRBD1. The CDR3 sequence is 17 residues long. Germline loops: CDR1 MNHNS, CDR2 SASEGT. The V segment lost 2 bases and the J segment 0 bases; nucleotides outside the gene matches: 10. Written as DNA, the CDR3 is TGTGCCAGCAGTGAATTTCCAGGGGGACCGAGCTCCTACGAGCAGTACTTC. Protein: CASSEFPGGPSSYEQYF.

The DNA of the CDR3 is TGTGCCAGCAGCGCGGGACAGGCCTTCTACGAGCAGTACTTC. Encoded protein: CASSAGQAFYEQYF. The V gene is TRBV11-2, the J gene TRBJ2-7; 8 positions match TRBD1. J lost 3 bases, V lost 5 bases, and 6 bases had no gene match. The CDR3 runs 14 residues. Germline loops: CDR1 SGHAT, CDR2 FQNNGV.